Each of the 11 T cell receptor beta chains below was sequenced from the same sample in a study of blood T cell repertoires in COVID-19. The assay was immunoSEQ multiplex PCR, and TCRdb's table has in-frame clones only and misses some. The sample records roughly 170,000 clones, roughly 80% being singletons. Input material: peripheral blood. These receptors were taken from a human donor in a cohort sampled during active COVID-19.

V usage is TRBV19 and J usage is TRBJ2-3, with D tentatively TRBD2 (5 bases). Germline CDR1 LNHDA, CDR2 SQIVND (reference sequence). The CDR3 loop spans 14 amino acids. V was shortened by 3 bases and J by 4 bases, with 11 bases between the two germline ends. The CDR3 region has the DNA TGTGCCAGTAGTATTCTAGGAGGTTCAGATACGCAGTATTTT. The encoded protein is CASSILGGSDTQYF.

The chain carries TRBV20-1 and TRBJ2-7; 10 bases are shared with TRBD2. The CDR3 sequence is 14 residues long. CDR1 is DFQATT and CDR2 is SNEGSKA in the germline V gene (reference sequence). The junction had 3 bases not matched to a gene; V was cut back by 4 bases and J by 0 bases. Here the CDR3 DNA reads TGCAGTGCTATTGAGCGGGGGGGCTCCTACGAGCAGTACTTC. Protein product: CSAIERGGSYEQYF.

This clone was recorded once. This chain uses TRBV19 with TRBJ2-7, with D unclear. From germline, CDR1 is LNHDA and CDR2 SQIVND (reference sequence). The V and J ends lost 4 bases and 0 bases respectively, with 16 bases between them. The CDR3 has 16 amino acids. CDR3 loop: CASSNPQQHNSYEQYF. CDR3 DNA: TGTGCCAGTAGTAACCCCCAACAGCACAACTCCTACGAGCAGTACTTC.

This clone was observed once. The rearrangement uses TRBV30 and TRBJ1-4; no firm D call. This CDR3 is built from 14 residues. CDR1 and CDR2 (germline): GTSNPN, SVGIG (reference sequence). V was cut by 3 bases and J by 8 bases, with 16 bases left in between. The CDR3 loop reads CAWSKTRLKEKLFF. The CDR3 region has the DNA TGTGCCTGGAGCAAAACCAGGTTAAAAGAAAAACTGTTTTTT.

The chain has TRBV11-2 and TRBJ2-7, with 12 bases aligning to TRBD2. Germline assignment: CDR1 SGHAT and CDR2 FQNNGV. V lost 2 bases to trimming and J lost 3 bases; unmatched junction nucleotides: 2. This CDR3 spans 15 amino acids. The CDR3 DNA reads TGTGCCAGCAGCTTAACGACTAGCGGGGGCTACGAGCAGTACTTC. It specifies CASSLTTSGGYEQYF.

This clone was observed once. V and J are TRBV6-5 and TRBJ1-1; the match to TRBD1 covers 7 bases. The length of the CDR3 is 11 residues. The germline gives CDR1 MNHEY, CDR2 SVGAGI. V dropped 7 bases and J dropped 8; count of bases not matched to a gene: 4. DNA of the CDR3: TGTGCCAGCACTGGAGGGGGCGAAGCTTTCTTT. Translated: CASTGGGEAFF.

The chain links TRBV19 to TRBJ1-2; D call uncertain. CDR3 length equals 13 residues. Germline V gene data show CDR1 as LNHDA and CDR2 as SQIVND (reference sequence). V was trimmed by 2 bases and J by 6 bases, leaving 10 bases between them. CDR3 bases: TGTGCCAGTAGTATAACCCGCAGGAATGGCTACACCTTC. Residues: CASSITRRNGYTF. The complete variable domain, with remaining parts taken from reference TRBV19 and TRBJ1-2, reads DGGITQSPKYLFRKEGQNVTLSCEQNLNHDAMYWYRQDPGQGLRLIYYSQIVNDFQKGDIAEGYSVSREKKESFPLTVTSAQKNPTAFYLCASSITRRNGYTFGSGTRLTVV.

This sequence joins TRBV6-1 and TRBJ1-2, with D unclear. Trimming cost V 2 bases and J 4 bases, with 8 bases left between them. Germline V gives CDR1 MNHNS, CDR2 SASEGT. CDR3 length: 13 residues. CDR3 in amino acids: CASSETFSYGYTF. CDR3 coding DNA: TGTGCCAGCAGTGAAACATTCAGCTATGGCTACACCTTC.

The chain joins TRBV24-1 to TRBJ1-2; D possibly corresponds to TRBD1 (6 bases). This CDR3 has 12 amino acids. Trimming shortened V by 3 bases and J by 10 bases, and 11 bases separated the two germline ends. Germline V lookup: CDR1 KGHDR, CDR2 SFDVKD. The CDR3 nucleotides read TGTGCCACCAGTGATCCCCGGGACATCTACACCTTC. It codes for CATSDPRDIYTF.

The chain links TRBV12-3 or TRBV12-4 to TRBJ2-1; 10 nucleotides agree with TRBD2. J lost 6 bases, V lost 6 bases, and 2 bases had no gene match. This CDR3 contains 13 residues. CDR3 DNA sequence: TGTGCCAGCAGAGCGGGGGGGGGCAATGAGCAGTTCTTC. It is translated as CASRAGGGNEQFF.

The chain uses TRBV20-1 and TRBJ2-5; D gene ambiguous. Trimming took off 3 bases at V and 3 bases at J, with 5 bases between the two ends. This CDR3 has 11 amino acids. CDR1 and CDR2 from the germline V gene are DFQATT and SNEGSKA (reference sequence). The CDR3 region has the DNA TGCAGTGCTAGCAGTGAAGAGACCCAGTACTTC. Protein product: CSASSEETQYF.